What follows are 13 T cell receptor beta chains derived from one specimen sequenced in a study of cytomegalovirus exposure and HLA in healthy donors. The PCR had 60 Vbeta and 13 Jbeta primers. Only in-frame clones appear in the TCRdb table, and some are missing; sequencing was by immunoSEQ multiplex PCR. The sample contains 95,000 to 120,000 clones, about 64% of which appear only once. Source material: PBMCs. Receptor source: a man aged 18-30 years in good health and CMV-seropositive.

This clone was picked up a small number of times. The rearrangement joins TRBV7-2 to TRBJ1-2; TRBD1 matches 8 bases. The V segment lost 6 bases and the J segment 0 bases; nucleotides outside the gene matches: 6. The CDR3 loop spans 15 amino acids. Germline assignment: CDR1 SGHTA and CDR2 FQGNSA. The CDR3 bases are TGTGCCAGCAGATTCAGGGGGCTAACTAACTATGGCTACACCTTC. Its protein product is CASRFRGLTNYGYTF.

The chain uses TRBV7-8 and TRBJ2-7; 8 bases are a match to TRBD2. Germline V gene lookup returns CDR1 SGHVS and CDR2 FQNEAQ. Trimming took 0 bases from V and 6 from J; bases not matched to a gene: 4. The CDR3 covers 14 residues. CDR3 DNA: TGTGCCAGCAGCTTAGCCACGGGGGGGGTCGAGCAGTACGTC. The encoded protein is CASSLATGGVEQYV.

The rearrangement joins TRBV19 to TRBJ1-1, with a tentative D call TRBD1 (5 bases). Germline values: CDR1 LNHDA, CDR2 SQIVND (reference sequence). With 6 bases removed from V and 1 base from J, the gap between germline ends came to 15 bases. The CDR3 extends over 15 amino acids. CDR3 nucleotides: TGTGCCAGTAGGGGCGGGGGGATAGGGAACACTGAAGCTTTCTTT. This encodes CASRGGGIGNTEAFF. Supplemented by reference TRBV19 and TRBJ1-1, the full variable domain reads DGGITQSPKYLFRKEGQNVTLSCEQNLNHDAMYWYRQDPGQGLRLIYYSQIVNDFQKGDIAEGYSVSREKKESFPLTVTSAQKNPTAFYLCASRGGGIGNTEAFFGQGTRLTVV.

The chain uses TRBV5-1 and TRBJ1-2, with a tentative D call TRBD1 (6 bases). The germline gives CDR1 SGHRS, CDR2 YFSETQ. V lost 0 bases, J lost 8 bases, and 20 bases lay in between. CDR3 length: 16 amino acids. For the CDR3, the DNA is TGCGCCAGCAGCTTGGTGTCGGGCAGGGGAGAAGGAGGCTACACCTTC. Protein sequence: CASSLVSGRGEGGYTF.

The CDR3 DNA reads as TGCAGTGCTAGAGATGAGGGTACGCAGTATTTT. This translates into CSARDEGTQYF. The chain is built from TRBV20-1 and TRBJ2-3; TRBD2 might be the D (5 bases). Germline CDR1 and CDR2: DFQATT and SNEGSKA (reference sequence). V dropped 0 bases and J dropped 8 bases, with 6 bases sitting between them. CDR3 length equals 11 residues.

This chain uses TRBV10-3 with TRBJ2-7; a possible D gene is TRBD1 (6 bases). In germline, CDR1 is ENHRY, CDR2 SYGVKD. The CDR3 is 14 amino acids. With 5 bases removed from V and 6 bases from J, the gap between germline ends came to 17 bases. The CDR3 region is CAISPPGQSSEQYF. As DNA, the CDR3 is TGTGCCATCAGTCCCCCGGGACAATCAAGCGAGCAGTACTTC.

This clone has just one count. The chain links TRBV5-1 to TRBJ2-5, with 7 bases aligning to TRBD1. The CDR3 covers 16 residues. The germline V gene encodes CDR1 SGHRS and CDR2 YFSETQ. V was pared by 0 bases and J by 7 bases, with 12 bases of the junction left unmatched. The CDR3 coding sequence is TGCGCCAGCAGCTTGGGGGGACAGTCCCTTATTCTGACCCAGTACTTC. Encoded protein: CASSLGGQSLILTQYF.

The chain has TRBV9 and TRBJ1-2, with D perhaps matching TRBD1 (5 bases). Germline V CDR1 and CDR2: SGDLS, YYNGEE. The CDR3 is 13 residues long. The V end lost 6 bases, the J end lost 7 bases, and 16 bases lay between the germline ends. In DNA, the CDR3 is TGTGCCAGCACCCGGAGGGGCACGGGTGGCTACACCTTC. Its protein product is CASTRRGTGGYTF.

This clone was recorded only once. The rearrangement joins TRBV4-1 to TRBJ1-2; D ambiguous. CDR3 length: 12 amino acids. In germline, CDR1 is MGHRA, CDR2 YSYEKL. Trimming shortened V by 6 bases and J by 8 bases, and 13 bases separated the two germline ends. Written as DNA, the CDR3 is TGCGCCAGCAGTCGGGAGAGACGAGGCTACACCTTC. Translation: CASSRERRGYTF.

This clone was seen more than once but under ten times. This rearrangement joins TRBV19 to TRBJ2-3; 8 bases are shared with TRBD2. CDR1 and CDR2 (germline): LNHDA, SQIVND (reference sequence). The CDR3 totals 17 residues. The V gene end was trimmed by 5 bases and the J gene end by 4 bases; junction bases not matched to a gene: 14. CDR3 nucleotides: TGTGCCAGTAGTGTCATAGGGAGACTCGGGGGGGCAGATACGCAGTATTTT. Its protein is CASSVIGRLGGADTQYF.

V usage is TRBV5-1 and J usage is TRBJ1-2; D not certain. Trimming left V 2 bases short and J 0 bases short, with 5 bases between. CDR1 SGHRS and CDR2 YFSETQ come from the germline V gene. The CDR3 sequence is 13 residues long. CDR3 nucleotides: TGCGCCAGCAGCTTCGACTCTAACTATGGCTACACCTTC. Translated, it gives CASSFDSNYGYTF.

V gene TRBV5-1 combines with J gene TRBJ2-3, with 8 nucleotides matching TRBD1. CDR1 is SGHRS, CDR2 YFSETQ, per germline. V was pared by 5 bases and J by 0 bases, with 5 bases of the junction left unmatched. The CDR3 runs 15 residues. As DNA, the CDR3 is TGCGCCAGCAGTTCGACAGGGGTTAGCACAGATACGCAGTATTTT. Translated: CASSSTGVSTDTQYF. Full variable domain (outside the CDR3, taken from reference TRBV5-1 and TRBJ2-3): KAGVTQTPRYLIKTRGQQVTLSCSPISGHRSVSWYQQTPGQGLQFLFEYFSETQRNKGNFPGRFSGRQFSNSRSEMNVSTLELGDSALYLCASSSTGVSTDTQYFGPGTRLTVL.

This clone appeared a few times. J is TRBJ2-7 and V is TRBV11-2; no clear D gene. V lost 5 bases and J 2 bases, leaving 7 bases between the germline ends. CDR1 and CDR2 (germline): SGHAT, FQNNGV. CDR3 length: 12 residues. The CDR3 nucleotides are TGTGCCAGCAGCCGTGGGCCCTACGAGCAGTACTTC. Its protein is CASSRGPYEQYF.